The clone carrying this T cell receptor beta chain was seen repeatedly, ten times or more. Its matching antigen is unknown. From the reads, TCRdb called clonotypes with MiXCR, one entry per CDR3 protein. The sample yields 700,000 to 900,000 distinct CDR3 sequences, almost 30% seen once. The sample originates from a study of T cell repertoires in cytomegalovirus infection. Study in general: Peptides in the study included HLA-C-restricted and HLA-B-restricted CMV epitopes. Both CMV infection and a matching HLA type were indicated by public TCR beta signatures.

Overall study findings and caveats: What dominated the ex vivo response were HLA-C-restricted CMV-specific TCR beta clonotypes. Based on cumulative public TCR beta family frequency, carriers of CMV plus the relevant HLA were identified.

Source: cultured CD8+ T cells from PBMCs, taken from culture after CMV antigen stimulation. The source of this sequence is a human donor in good health (CMV status not recorded). Some clones in this sample may be carry-over from other donors' samples.

In DNA form, the CDR3 reads TGTGCCAGCAGCTTAGCGGGGACTTGGGCCAGAGATACGCAGTATTTT. Its translation is CASSLAGTWARDTQYF. V usage is TRBV7-8 and J usage is TRBJ2-3; the D gene is possibly TRBD2 (6 bases). CDR1 is SGHVS and CDR2 is FQNEAQ in the germline V gene. V lost 0 bases to trimming and J lost 5 bases, with 15 bases between them. The CDR3 spans 16 residues. Combining the CDR3 with reference TRBV7-8 and TRBJ2-3 gives the whole variable domain GAGVSQSPRYKVAKRGQDVALRCDPISGHVSLFWYQQALGQGPEFLTYFQNEAQLDKSGLPSDRFFAERPEGSVSTLKIQRTQQEDSAVYLCASSLAGTWARDTQYFGPGTRLTVL.